These 19 T cell receptor beta chains came from one sample sequenced in a study of response to subunit inactivated influenza vaccine (dated by TCRdb to the late 2010s). The method was RT-PCR. The listed sequencing device is Illumina HiSeq 2500. TCRdb reworked the public reads: Q25 trimming with fastp, MiXCR clone assembly, productive beta chains retained. Each CDR3 protein appears once, grouped with its most common genes and DNA. Present in this sample are 590,000 or so distinct CDR3 sequences, 14% of which were seen just once. Of the sample, roughly 7.2% falls within the top ten clones. The input for sequencing was PBMCs from blood, taken approximately 15 days before vaccination. These receptors were taken from a man aged 50 to 59 who received an inactivated influenza vaccine. Donor details come from another sample of the same person, matched by shared clones.

The rearrangement links TRBV7-6 to TRBJ2-5; D unresolved. The CDR3 is made up of 15 amino acids. V lost 0 bases and J 5 bases, leaving 13 bases between the germline ends. Germline V gene lookup returns CDR1 SGHVS and CDR2 FNYEAQ. This CDR3 is CASSLALHGRETQYF. The CDR3 nucleotides are TGTGCCAGCAGCTTAGCGCTACACGGCCGGGAGACCCAGTACTTC.

In its sample, this clonotype was seen many times. The rearrangement uses TRBV15 and TRBJ2-1; the D gene is possibly TRBD1 (6 bases). The CDR3 has 14 amino acids. The V gene's germline CDR1 is LNHNV and CDR2 YYDKDF (reference sequence). V shed 3 bases and J shed 9 bases, with 15 bases lying between them. DNA of the CDR3: TGTGCCACCAGCAGCCAAGAGTTAGGGGGTGAGCAGTTCTTC. Its protein is CATSSQELGGEQFF.

The chain is built from TRBV7-2 and TRBJ2-7; D ambiguous. Germline CDR1 and CDR2: SGHTA and FQGNSA. Trimming cost V 1 base and J 7 bases, with 8 bases left between them. The length of the CDR3 is 12 residues. The CDR3 reads CASSLDLWEQYF. Here the CDR3 DNA reads TGTGCCAGCAGCTTAGATTTGTGGGAGCAGTACTTC.

In this sample, this clonotype turned up a few times. J is TRBJ2-1 and V is TRBV2, with a tentative D call TRBD2 (5 bases). The V and J ends lost 2 bases and 3 bases respectively, with 11 bases between them. The CDR3 spans 15 residues. Looked up from germline, CDR1 is SNHLY and CDR2 is FYNNEI. The CDR3 spells CASSEMRVRYNEQFF. DNA of the CDR3: TGTGCCAGCAGTGAAATGAGGGTACGCTACAATGAGCAGTTCTTC.

This clonotype has at least ten counts. The chain combines TRBV5-1 with TRBJ2-1; D possibly corresponds to TRBD2 (6 bases). CDR3 length: 14 residues. V was pared by 5 bases and J by 1 base, with 10 bases between. Germline V gives CDR1 SGHRS, CDR2 YFSETQ. The CDR3 region is CASSFSGSYNEQFF. The CDR3 DNA reads as TGCGCCAGCAGTTTTAGCGGATCCTACAATGAGCAGTTCTTC.

V and J are TRBV6-2 or TRBV6-3 and TRBJ2-3, with D possibly TRBD2 on 6 matching bases. The length of the CDR3 is 15 residues. Germline V CDR1 and CDR2: MNHEY, SVGEGT. V was pared by 6 bases and J by 0 bases, with 13 bases between. The CDR3 DNA reads TGTGCCAGCAGAGGGGCGGGGACTAGCACAGATACGCAGTATTTT. Protein: CASRGAGTSTDTQYF.

The V gene is TRBV12-3 or TRBV12-4, the J gene TRBJ1-2; D unclear. V shed 1 base and J shed 2 bases, with 8 bases lying between them. This CDR3 region has 14 residues. As DNA, the CDR3 is TGTGCCAGCAGTTTAGAGCGGTGGAACTATGGCTACACCTTC. Protein product: CASSLERWNYGYTF.

This clonotype was detected a few times. The chain joins TRBV10-3 to TRBJ1-1, with no clear D. The CDR3 runs to 14 residues. In germline, CDR1 is ENHRY, CDR2 SYGVKD. V lost 8 bases and J 3 bases, leaving 16 bases between the germline ends. CDR3 residues: CAIRGGFGDTEAFF. CDR3 nucleotides: TGTGCCATCCGAGGTGGGTTTGGGGACACTGAAGCTTTCTTT.

This clonotype showed up many times. V gene TRBV4-3 combines with J gene TRBJ2-2; no reliable D call. Germline values: CDR1 LGHNA, CDR2 YSLEER. CDR3 size: 16 residues. Trimming took 0 bases from V and 1 from J, leaving 9 bases between them. The CDR3 reads CASSQDPGLNTGELFF. The CDR3 coding sequence is TGCGCCAGCAGCCAAGACCCGGGCCTGAACACCGGGGAGCTGTTTTTT.

This sequence joins TRBV4-2 and TRBJ2-5; 9 positions agree with TRBD1. Germline values: CDR1 LGHNA, CDR2 YNFKEQ. V shed 0 bases and J 4 bases; nucleotides not matched to a gene: 3. The CDR3 consists of 15 residues. CDR3 bases: TGTGCCAGCAGCCAAGACCTGGACAGGGGAGAGACCCAGTACTTC. Its protein is CASSQDLDRGETQYF.

The V call is TRBV2, the J call TRBJ1-5; no clear D gene. The CDR3 is 12 amino acids. In germline, CDR1 is SNHLY, CDR2 FYNNEI. Trimming removed 3 bases at V and 8 bases at J, with 8 bases between. The CDR3 DNA follows: TGTGCCAGCAGTGACCGGCTGGAGCCCCAGCATTTT. Translated: CASSDRLEPQHF. The variable domain in full, completed from reference TRBV2 and TRBJ1-5, reads EPEVTQTPSHQVTQMGQEVILRCVPISNHLYFYWYRQILGQKVEFLVSFYNNEISEKSEIFDDQFSVERPDGSNFTLKIRSTKLEDSAMYFCASSDRLEPQHFGDGTRLSIL.

For the CDR3, the DNA is TGTGCCAGCAGTTTAAGGGGGGCCGGGGGTGGAACCAAAAACATTCAGTACTTC. It is translated as CASSLRGAGGGTKNIQYF. The chain is built from TRBV27 and TRBJ2-4; perhaps D is TRBD1 or TRBD2 (6 bases each). Trimming shortened V by 2 bases and J by 2 bases, and 19 bases separated the two germline ends. The CDR3 runs 18 residues. CDR1 MNHEY and CDR2 SMNVEV come from the germline V gene (reference sequence).

This clonotype was seen a handful of times. The V gene is TRBV2, the J gene TRBJ1-6; D uncertain. V was clipped by 7 bases and J by 7 bases, with 14 bases between them. This CDR3 spans 14 amino acids. The V gene's germline CDR1 is SNHLY and CDR2 FYNNEI. The CDR3 loop is CASKLETGNSPLHF. CDR3 DNA: TGTGCCAGCAAATTGGAGACGGGGAATTCACCCCTCCACTTT.

In this sample, this clonotype turned up a few times. The rearrangement links TRBV10-1 to TRBJ1-5, with D unclear. The CDR3 is 12 residues long. The V end was cut by 0 bases, the J end by 9 bases, with 6 bases between. CDR1 is WNHNN, CDR2 SYGVQD, per germline (reference sequence). The CDR3 nucleotides are TGCGCCAGCAGTGAGTCTAACGGGCCCCAGCATTTT. Encoded protein: CASSESNGPQHF.

For this clonotype: A much larger clonotype is one base distant, so this may be a read error. The chain links TRBV12-3 or TRBV12-4 to TRBJ2-5; D may be TRBD1 (6 bases). The DNA end is more similar to TRBJ2-1, so the J call may be wrong. The CDR3 is made up of 14 amino acids. The DNA of the CDR3 is TGTGCCAGCAGTCCCAGGACAGCGCGAGAGACCCAGTTCTTC. Residues: CASSPRTARETQFF.

This clonotype has a handful of counts. V gene TRBV28 combines with J gene TRBJ2-2; D not certain. Germline CDR1 reads MDHEN; CDR2 reads SYDVKM. This CDR3 is built from 12 residues. V shed 2 bases and J shed 6 bases, with 4 bases lying between them. Here the CDR3 DNA reads TGTGCCAGCAGTTTAATTTCCGGGGAGCTGTTTTTT. It yields the protein CASSLISGELFF.

V and J are TRBV6-1 and TRBJ1-1; no firm D call. Germline CDR1 MNHNS, CDR2 SASEGT. Between the trimmed V and J ends, which lost 7 bases and 5 bases, there was a span of 8 bases. This CDR3 region has 11 residues. The CDR3 DNA reads TGTGCCAGCATTTTTGGGACTGAAGCTTTCTTT. As protein: CASIFGTEAFF.

This chain connects TRBV29-1 to TRBJ1-5, with D possibly being TRBD1 (5 bases). The ends were cut back, 7 bases at V and 4 bases at J, with 11 bases in the middle. CDR3 length equals 12 residues. CDR1 and CDR2 from the germline V gene are SQVTM and ANQGSEA. The CDR3: CSAGTGNQPQHF. CDR3 coding DNA: TGCAGCGCCGGGACGGGAAATCAGCCCCAGCATTTT.

Only a few counts were recorded for this clonotype. This chain joins TRBV29-1 and TRBJ1-5, with 11 bases aligning to TRBD1. Looked up from germline, CDR1 is SQVTM and CDR2 is ANQGSEA. Trimming at V came to 7 bases and at J to 11 bases, leaving 10 bases not matched to a gene. The CDR3 loop spans 13 amino acids. CDR3 bases: TGCAGCGCTGAGGGACAGGGGGATGAGACCCAGCATTTT. The encoded protein is CSAEGQGDETQHF.